Presented here are 29 T cell receptor beta chains from one specimen sequenced in a study of cytomegalovirus exposure and HLA in healthy donors. The method was immunoSEQ multiplex PCR; TCRdb's version includes in-frame clones alone and lacks a portion of them. The table has around 120,000 clones, approximately 91% seen once. Material for sequencing was PBMCs. These receptors were taken from a man aged 18 to 30 in good health and CMV-seropositive.

The chain employs TRBV5-4 and TRBJ2-7, with 9 bases aligning to TRBD1. The V gene end was trimmed by 3 bases and the J gene end by 7 bases; junction bases not matched to a gene: 11. The CDR3 sequence is 15 residues long. In germline, CDR1 is SGHNT, CDR2 YYREEE (reference sequence). CDR3 loop: CASSWNRGQGLEQYF. The CDR3 DNA reads TGTGCCAGCAGCTGGAACAGGGGGCAGGGGTTAGAGCAGTACTTC.

The chain is built from TRBV6-1 and TRBJ2-1; 7 bases match TRBD1. With 1 base clipped from V and 9 bases from J, the junction kept 21 bases outside the gene matches. Germline V lookup: CDR1 MNHNS, CDR2 SASEGT. The CDR3 covers 19 residues. CDR3 protein: CASSEEEGGVLRKYSEQFF. Here the CDR3 DNA reads TGTGCCAGCAGTGAAGAAGAAGGGGGCGTTTTAAGGAAATATAGTGAGCAGTTCTTC.

The genes are TRBV6-5 and TRBJ2-1; weak D call: TRBD2 (5 bases). The germline gives CDR1 MNHEY, CDR2 SVGAGI. The germline V and J ends were trimmed by 6 bases and 10 bases, with 13 bases remaining between them. The CDR3 totals 12 residues. The CDR3 coding sequence is TGTGCCAGCAGCCCCCTCGGGATAGAGCAGTTCTTC. It translates to CASSPLGIEQFF.

The chain combines TRBV28 with TRBJ2-4; D is unclear. V was shortened by 2 bases and J by 0 bases, with 5 bases between the two germline ends. There are 14 residues in the CDR3. Looked up from germline, CDR1 is MDHEN and CDR2 is SYDVKM. Here the CDR3 DNA reads TGTGCCAGCAGTTTAGTTCTAGCCAAAAACATTCAGTACTTC. Translated: CASSLVLAKNIQYF.

The rearrangement joins TRBV6-6 to TRBJ2-5, with 7 bases identical to TRBD2. CDR3 length: 10 residues. V lost 8 bases and J lost 7; bases outside the gene matches: 1. The germline CDR1 and CDR2 sequences are MNHNY and SVGAGI (reference sequence). CDR3 loop: CASGEGTQYF. The CDR3 DNA follows: TGTGCCAGCGGGGAGGGGACCCAGTACTTC.

The chain carries TRBV11-2 and TRBJ2-1, with TRBD2 matching 9 bases. The CDR3 totals 15 residues. Germline CDR1 and CDR2: SGHAT and FQNNGV. After removal of 5 bases from V and 3 bases from J, the junction contained 5 bases not matched to a gene. CDR3 in amino acids: CASSPAGGGYNEQFF. The CDR3 DNA sequence: TGTGCCAGCAGCCCAGCGGGAGGAGGCTACAATGAGCAGTTCTTC.

The chain uses TRBV7-8 and TRBJ2-7; 8 bases fit TRBD1. The CDR3 runs 14 residues. Losses at the gene ends were 4 bases for V and 7 bases for J; bases not matched to a gene: 9. CDR1 is SGHVS, CDR2 FQNEAQ, per germline. The CDR3 nucleotides read TGTGCCAGCAGCTCCCTTCGGGACAGGAGAGAGCAGTACTTC. Translating gives CASSSLRDRREQYF. The full variable domain, with the rest looked up from reference TRBV7-8 and TRBJ2-7, is GAGVSQSPRYKVAKRGQDVALRCDPISGHVSLFWYQQALGQGPEFLTYFQNEAQLDKSGLPSDRFFAERPEGSVSTLKIQRTQQEDSAVYLCASSSLRDRREQYFGPGTRLTVT.

The chain couples TRBV7-2 to TRBJ2-7; D not resolved. The CDR3 is 14 residues long. Trimming pared 1 base from V and 2 bases from J, leaving 9 bases between. Germline CDR1 reads SGHTA; CDR2 reads FQGNSA. The chain's CDR3 is CASSLETGPYEQYF. The DNA of the CDR3 is TGTGCCAGCAGCTTAGAGACGGGTCCCTACGAGCAGTACTTC.

CDR3 region: CASGGRTGGETQYF. CDR3 sequence (DNA): TGTGCCAGCGGGGGACGCACTGGGGGGGAGACCCAGTACTTC. This chain joins TRBV7-6 and TRBJ2-5; D is possibly TRBD2 (6 bases). The germline V and J ends were trimmed by 8 bases and 5 bases, with 18 bases remaining between them. The germline V gene has CDR1 SGHVS and CDR2 FNYEAQ. The CDR3 is 14 residues long.

This chain connects TRBV19 to TRBJ1-2; the D gene is possibly TRBD1 (5 bases). The CDR3 is 14 residues long. Between the trimmed V and J ends, which lost 4 bases and 4 bases, there was a span of 13 bases. Germline V gene data show CDR1 as LNHDA and CDR2 as SQIVND (reference sequence). CDR3 region: CASSKGALPYGYTF. As DNA, the CDR3 is TGTGCCAGTAGTAAAGGGGCGTTACCCTATGGCTACACCTTC.

The V and J genes are TRBV27 and TRBJ2-1; 8 bases agree with TRBD1. Trimming at V came to 7 bases and at J to 5 bases, leaving 7 bases not matched to a gene. Per the germline V gene, CDR1 is MNHEY and CDR2 is SMNVEV (reference sequence). The CDR3 loop spans 14 amino acids. The CDR3 is CASNLNRGDNEQFF. The CDR3 DNA sequence: TGTGCCAGCAACCTAAACAGGGGGGACAATGAGCAGTTCTTC.

The rearrangement links TRBV4-1 to TRBJ2-7, with 8 bases lining up with TRBD1. V was pared by 1 base and J by 2 bases, with 1 base of the junction left unmatched. The CDR3 consists of 14 residues. Germline CDR1 reads MGHRA; CDR2 reads YSYEKL. CDR3 protein: CASSQAGQAYEQYF. CDR3 bases: TGCGCCAGCAGCCAAGCGGGACAGGCCTACGAGCAGTACTTC.

V is TRBV5-1 and J is TRBJ1-2; 12 bases align to TRBD1. This CDR3 has 14 residues. With 0 bases clipped from V and 10 bases from J, the junction kept 4 bases outside the gene matches. From germline, CDR1 is SGHRS and CDR2 YFSETQ. CDR3 residues: CASSLAGTGGSYTF. The CDR3 DNA follows: TGCGCCAGCAGCTTGGCCGGGACAGGGGGCTCCTACACCTTC.

The V and J genes are TRBV7-9 and TRBJ1-6; tentatively, D is TRBD1 (6 bases). Trimming took 1 base from V and 10 from J, leaving 11 bases between them. The CDR3 has 14 residues. CDR1 SEHNR and CDR2 FQNEAQ come from the germline V gene (reference sequence). For the CDR3, the DNA is TGTGCCAGCAGCTTAGAAGGGGGGGGATCACCCCTCCACTTT. It translates to CASSLEGGGSPLHF. The entire variable domain, with the rest obtained from reference TRBV7-9 and TRBJ1-6, is as follows: DTGVSQNPRHKITKRGQNVTFRCDPISEHNRLYWYRQTLGQGPEFLTYFQNEAQLEKSRLLSDRFSAERPKGSFSTLEIQRTEQGDSAMYLCASSLEGGGSPLHFGNGTRLTVT.

This clone was seen only a few times. The V gene is TRBV19, the J gene TRBJ2-1, with D possibly matching TRBD2 (6 bases). V was shortened by 1 base and J by 8 bases, with 12 bases between the two germline ends. The CDR3 covers 14 residues. Germline V CDR1 and CDR2: LNHDA, SQIVND (reference sequence). CDR3 bases: TGTGCCAGTAGTATAGTCCTGGGGGGATATGAGCAGTTCTTC. This gives the protein CASSIVLGGYEQFF. The whole variable domain, filled in from reference TRBV19 and TRBJ2-1, reads DGGITQSPKYLFRKEGQNVTLSCEQNLNHDAMYWYRQDPGQGLRLIYYSQIVNDFQKGDIAEGYSVSREKKESFPLTVTSAQKNPTAFYLCASSIVLGGYEQFFGPGTRLTVL.

The chain combines TRBV7-9 with TRBJ2-5, with 7 positions matching TRBD2. Germline CDR1 and CDR2: SEHNR and FQNEAQ (reference sequence). CDR3 length: 14 residues. V lost 5 bases and J lost 1; bases outside the gene matches: 4. CDR3 DNA sequence: TGTGCCAGCAGCCTGAGCGGGGCCCAAGAGACCCAGTACTTC. The encoded protein is CASSLSGAQETQYF.

The chain carries TRBV18 and TRBJ2-5, with D possibly matching TRBD1 (5 bases). Trimming cost V 6 bases and J 3 bases, with 14 bases left between them. The CDR3 has 14 amino acids. Germline V gene data show CDR1 as KGHSH and CDR2 as LQKENI. This CDR3 reads CASSHTTVKETQYF. Here the CDR3 DNA reads TGTGCCAGCTCCCATACGACAGTGAAAGAGACCCAGTACTTC. Variable domain in full (rest from reference TRBV18 and TRBJ2-5): NAGVMQNPRHLVRRRGQEARLRCSPMKGHSHVYWYRQLPEEGLKFMVYLQKENIIDESGMPKERFSAEFPKEGPSILRIQQVVRGDSAAYFCASSHTTVKETQYFGPGTRLLVL.

The CDR3 DNA follows: TGTGCCAGCAACCCCGGGACAACGCTGAACACCGGGGAGCTGTTTTTT. Protein sequence: CASNPGTTLNTGELFF. The chain joins TRBV5-4 to TRBJ2-2; tentatively, D is TRBD1 (6 bases). The V gene's germline CDR1 is SGHNT and CDR2 YYREEE (reference sequence). The CDR3 contains 16 residues. Trimming stripped 6 bases from V and 1 base from J, with 16 bases between.

In its sample, this clone was seen a few times. The chain couples TRBV29-1 to TRBJ2-7, with D possibly matching TRBD1 (6 bases). V was clipped by 4 bases and J by 2 bases, with 15 bases between them. The V gene's germline CDR1 is SQVTM and CDR2 ANQGSEA. The CDR3 totals 14 residues. The CDR3 region has the DNA TGCAGCGTTGTGGGTACAGGGTCGGCCTACGAGCAGTACTTC. Its translation: CSVVGTGSAYEQYF.

The chain joins TRBV19 to TRBJ2-1, with 10 bases matching TRBD2. The J segment lost 8 bases and the V segment lost 10 bases, leaving 8 bases of the junction unmatched. CDR1 and CDR2 (germline): LNHDA, SQIVND (reference sequence). The CDR3 runs to 13 residues. CDR3 bases: TGTGCCACCCGGACTAGCGGTTACTATGAGCAGTTCTTC. Translation gives CATRTSGYYEQFF.

This chain connects TRBV5-1 to TRBJ2-3, with TRBD2 matching over 10 bases. From germline, CDR1 is SGHRS and CDR2 YFSETQ. V lost 4 bases to trimming and J lost 3 bases; unmatched junction nucleotides: 14. The CDR3 sequence is 18 residues long. CDR3 amino acids: CASSTTSGDPFRTDTQYF. In DNA, the CDR3 is TGCGCCAGCAGCACTACTAGCGGGGATCCCTTTCGGACAGATACGCAGTATTTT.

The chain uses TRBV5-1 and TRBJ1-2, with 9 bases aligning to TRBD1. V was pared by 3 bases and J by 6 bases, with 15 bases of the junction left unmatched. This CDR3 has 17 amino acids. Per the germline V gene, CDR1 is SGHRS and CDR2 is YFSETQ. The CDR3 reads CASSWGQGLSQEDGYTF. CDR3 DNA sequence: TGCGCCAGCAGCTGGGGACAGGGCCTCTCGCAGGAGGATGGCTACACCTTC.

This clone was seen once. This chain uses TRBV5-1 with TRBJ2-7, with 8 bases matching TRBD2. This CDR3 has 11 amino acids. Germline V lookup: CDR1 SGHRS, CDR2 YFSETQ. V gave up 7 bases and J gave up 3 bases; unmatched junction bases: 0. The CDR3 sequence is CASRGGYEQYF. CDR3 in DNA: TGCGCCAGCCGGGGGGGCTACGAGCAGTACTTC.

J is TRBJ1-1 and V is TRBV6-1, with D maybe TRBD1 (5 bases). Germline CDR1 is MNHNS and CDR2 is SASEGT. Trimming pared 2 bases from V and 7 bases from J, leaving 11 bases between. CDR3 length equals 13 residues. This CDR3 reads CASSELGGGEAFF. CDR3 nucleotides: TGTGCCAGCAGTGAATTGGGGGGGGGTGAAGCTTTCTTT.

The chain recombines TRBV9 with TRBJ2-2; TRBD1 aligns across 8 bases. The CDR3 loop spans 16 amino acids. CDR1 is SGDLS, CDR2 YYNGEE, per germline. V was pared by 0 bases and J by 5 bases, with 6 bases of the junction left unmatched. The CDR3 spells CASSVGQGWGTGELFF. The CDR3 DNA reads TGTGCCAGCAGCGTAGGACAGGGGTGGGGAACCGGGGAGCTGTTTTTT.

This clone appeared a single time. The chain is built from TRBV6-1 and TRBJ2-7; 9 bases match TRBD1. J was trimmed by 6 bases and V by 6 bases; bases with no gene match: 12. The CDR3 consists of 15 residues. Germline-derived CDR1 and CDR2 are MNHNS and SASEGT. The CDR3 DNA reads TGTGCCAGCAGCCTTACACCGGGACAGGGTACCGAGCAGTACTTC. Its protein is CASSLTPGQGTEQYF.

CDR3 in amino acids: CASGGGDSHSEQFF. Here the CDR3 DNA reads TGTGCCAGCGGGGGGGGTGACTCCCACAGTGAGCAGTTCTTC. V and J are TRBV27 and TRBJ2-1; 7 nucleotides align to TRBD2. CDR3 length equals 14 residues. Germline loops: CDR1 MNHEY, CDR2 SMNVEV (reference sequence). The ends lost 8 bases at V and 9 bases at J; junction bases unmatched: 13.

This rearrangement joins TRBV10-1 to TRBJ1-2; D possibly corresponds to TRBD1 (5 bases). CDR1 and CDR2 from the germline V gene are WNHNN and SYGVQD (reference sequence). The ends were cut back, 5 bases at V and 0 bases at J, with 7 bases in the middle. The CDR3 is 13 residues long. The CDR3 region has the DNA TGCGCCAGCAGTCGACAGCCTAACTATGGCTACACCTTC. Protein sequence: CASSRQPNYGYTF.

This clone turned up a few times. V usage is TRBV9 and J usage is TRBJ2-7; 7 nucleotides align to TRBD2. Germline values: CDR1 SGDLS, CDR2 YYNGEE. The V gene end was trimmed by 0 bases and the J gene end by 0 bases; junction bases not matched to a gene: 6. The CDR3 contains 16 residues. The CDR3: CASSVDPTSRSYEQYF. CDR3 nucleotide sequence: TGTGCCAGCAGCGTAGATCCGACTAGCCGCTCCTACGAGCAGTACTTC.